The clone carrying this T cell receptor beta chain has just a few counts. Per the original methods: It was from reference gene primer amplification that nucleated cell counts were estimated. Sequencing was performed with immunoSEQ multiplex PCR; in TCRdb, only in-frame clones are kept and a portion is missing. That table supplies the V and J calls and clone size; D and trimming were determined from the DNA. Of 300,000 to 500,000 clones listed, nearly 90% are singletons. The sample belongs to a study of blood T cell repertoires in COVID-19. About the study: The analysed material was cDNA or gDNA that came from T cells, B-cell-depleted T cells, or PBMCs.

Individuals drawn from approximately 26 US areas were about 18 to 95 years old. Participants had their cohort set by participant-reported clinical history. The sequenced material came from PBMCs or T cells enriched from blood (not recorded which). The clonotype was recovered from a woman aged 35 to 49 with acute COVID-19.

This CDR3 reads CASSPGGAGEFVGELFF. The DNA of the CDR3 is TGTGCCAGCAGCCCAGGGGGTGCAGGGGAGTTTGTCGGGGAGCTGTTTTTT. The chain couples TRBV7-9 to TRBJ2-2; TRBD1 matches 7 bases. With 5 bases clipped from V and 7 bases from J, the junction kept 16 bases outside the gene matches. CDR1 SEHNR and CDR2 FQNEAQ come from the germline V gene (reference sequence). This CDR3 has 17 amino acids.